The present T cell receptor (beta chain) was sequenced within a study of T-cell reconstitution after alpha-beta-depleted transplantation in children. Preparing the TCRbeta library involved the use of unique molecular identifiers. Using its own MiXCR run on the PCR reads, TCRdb lists one record per CDR3 protein. The repertoire consists of around 800,000 distinct CDR3 sequences, with 16% occurring once and the leading ten covering approximately 5%. CDR1 and CDR2 (germline): SGHTA, FQGNSA. Trimming left V 3 bases short and J 5 bases short, with 13 bases between. The CDR3 is 14 amino acids. Comment on this clonotype: Its specificity is unknown.

The study's findings and limits: Hyperexpanded clones declined; after one year, newly produced T cells mostly supplied diversity. It was reported that alpha-beta T cells came from several hundred expanded graft clones (about two months after transplant).

This specimen was PBMCs, mostly from graft donor cells, taken 360 days after TCRalphabeta/CD19-depleted stem cell transplant. This TCR was recovered from a male patient under 18 who had a stem cell transplant for acute lymphoblastic leukemia, so the T cells may come from the graft donor. The chain employs TRBV7-2 and TRBJ2-5, with D perhaps matching TRBD1 (6 bases). As DNA, the CDR3 is TGTGCCAGCAGCTTGAACAGGGTTGAGGAGACCCAGTACTTC. This codes for CASSLNRVEETQYF.